The rows below give T cell receptor beta chains drawn from one sample of a study of shared clonotypes between healthy human individuals. Profiled with immunoSEQ multiplex PCR; TCRdb holds only in-frame clones, not every one. The table lists about 2.1 million clones, about 93% of them singletons, with roughly 1.7% in the top ten. The sequencing sample was made of naive CD8+ T cells from PBMCs. The receptor source for this set is a man between 18 and 35 years old in good health. Some clones in this sample may be carry-over from other donors' samples. Both conserved end residues are part of each CDR3. The D gene is left open where the match is weak.

d_call j_call v_call cdr3_aa
. TRBJ2-2 TRBV5-4 CASSGGHVQDYDTGELFF
. TRBJ1-1 TRBV5-1 CASSLDTNTEAFF
. TRBJ2-3 TRBV9 CASSLRGTHTDTQYF
. TRBJ2-3 TRBV9 CASSVGGVAADTQYF
. TRBJ2-7 TRBV14 CASSQDSGTRYEQYF
TRBD2 TRBJ2-7 TRBV7-9 CASSQAGPTYEQYF
. TRBJ1-3 TRBV4-2 CASSQDDGSGNTIYF
. TRBJ1-1 TRBV4-3 CASSQGVVSTEAFF
. TRBJ1-1 TRBV6-5 CASSSQGVLEGPEAFF
. TRBJ2-1 TRBV9 CASSDDGTKYNEQFF
TRBD2 TRBJ2-5 TRBV4-1 CASSQEREGYNVAQYF
. TRBJ1-6 TRBV5-6 CASSLFSGVGNSPLHF
TRBD2 TRBJ2-1 TRBV9 CASSVELAVQLNEQFF
. TRBJ1-6 TRBV2 CASSELLPPLHF
. TRBJ1-2 TRBV6-5 CASAPGWGSYGYTF
TRBD2 TRBJ2-7 TRBV20-1 CSARGGYEQYF
. TRBJ2-3 TRBV11-2 CASRPRGSTDTQYF
. TRBJ2-5 TRBV9 CASSGGRTFIGETQYF
TRBD2 TRBJ2-1 TRBV9 CASSVVASGYNEQFF
. TRBJ2-7 TRBV29-1 CSVQMGYEQYF
TRBD2 TRBJ2-1 TRBV9 CASSAGLAGGAGPYNEQFF
. TRBJ1-2 TRBV4-1 CASRQGDTGPYGYTF
TRBD2 TRBJ2-3 TRBV7-9 CASSAEGFLAGVSDTQYF
. TRBJ1-1 TRBV10-3 CAIRGQTNTEAFF
TRBD1 TRBJ2-1 TRBV19 CASSLDRTGENEQFF
. TRBJ1-2 TRBV27 CASSPYPGPYGYTF
TRBD2 TRBJ2-7 TRBV5-4 CASSLSILAGVFYEQYF
. TRBJ2-6 TRBV7-6 CASSSPLGSGANVLTF
. TRBJ1-1 TRBV28 CASSLRFLKVLRDTEAFF
. TRBJ2-1 TRBV9 CASSNEGWTNEQFF
TRBD2 TRBJ2-1 TRBV5-1 CASSLTSGRSNEQFF
. TRBJ2-7 TRBV7-9 CASSLRGNAGEQYF
TRBD2 TRBJ2-5 TRBV27 CASSFSRLAGYQETQYF
. TRBJ2-1 TRBV30 CAWVGSYNEQFF
. TRBJ2-3 TRBV6-1 CASRLGDTQYF
TRBD1 TRBJ2-7 TRBV6-1 CASSQGTGAYEQYF
. TRBJ2-7 TRBV5-4 CASSPREAPYEQYF
. TRBJ2-3 TRBV21-1 CASSELAGGPPDTQYF
TRBD1 TRBJ1-1 TRBV2 CASGPLRRGAVGTEAFF
TRBD1 TRBJ2-2 TRBV7-9 CASSLRAPDRGTGELFF
. TRBJ2-3 TRBV7-9 CASTLPVEKDTQYF
. TRBJ1-1 TRBV25-1 CATKGGNTEAFF
TRBD2 TRBJ2-7 TRBV27 CASSLSLAGGGYEQYF
TRBD2 TRBJ2-7 TRBV5-6 CASSLRGSRGEQYF
TRBD1 TRBJ2-5 TRBV7-6 CASSSPVRTGQETQYF
TRBD2 TRBJ2-1 TRBV25-1 CASSEWGGSNEQFF
TRBD1 TRBJ2-2 TRBV5-8 CASSPPPTGPNTGELFF
TRBD1 TRBJ1-2 TRBV14 CASSQDLRQGAYGYTF
TRBD2 TRBJ2-5 TRBV7-9 CASSLAGDETQYF
. TRBJ1-4 TRBV5-1 CASRTAEATNEKLFF
TRBD1 TRBJ2-1 TRBV7-9 CASSLGTGYNEQFF
TRBD1 TRBJ1-5 TRBV5-3 CARSPTGASSNQPQHF
TRBD2 TRBJ2-1 TRBV6-1 CASSERAGIGGSVGHEQFF
. TRBJ1-1 TRBV6-5 CASSYGQTEAFF
. TRBJ2-4 TRBV5-1 CASSSVQGFAKNIQYF
TRBD1 TRBJ2-2 TRBV18 CASSPRDRGQIGELFF